These 28 T cell receptor beta chains originate from one sample sequenced in a study of technical replicates of blood from a few donors. TCRdb's copy holds only in-frame clones and misses some; the assay was immunoSEQ multiplex PCR. The table records 85,000 to 100,000 clones, around 95% of them present only once. The material sequenced was T cells isolated from PBMCs. These receptor sequences come from a human donor in good health.

V and J are TRBV5-4 and TRBJ1-4; D is undetermined. V was trimmed by 2 bases and J by 6 bases, leaving 11 bases between them. This CDR3 is 14 amino acids long. CDR1 and CDR2 from the germline V gene are SGHNT and YYREEE (reference sequence). The CDR3 DNA follows: TGTGCCAGCAGCTTCATGACCGCGGATGAAAAACTGTTTTTT. Translating gives CASSFMTADEKLFF.

The chain combines TRBV7-2 with TRBJ2-7; TRBD1 matches at 7 bases. J gave up 4 bases and V 3 bases, and 9 bases lay outside the gene matches. The CDR3 covers 15 residues. CDR1 is SGHTA, CDR2 FQGNSA, per germline. CDR3 nucleotide sequence: TGTGCCAGCAGCTTGGGGGACAGTAGATATTACGAGCAGTACTTC. It codes for CASSLGDSRYYEQYF.

V is TRBV5-4 and J is TRBJ2-7; 13 nucleotides agree with TRBD2. The trim removed 4 bases at V and 9 bases at J, leaving 7 bases unmatched. Germline V gene lookup returns CDR1 SGHNT and CDR2 YYREEE (reference sequence). The CDR3 has 14 residues. CDR3 sequence: CASSPGLAGAGQYF. In nucleotides, the CDR3 is TGTGCCAGCAGCCCCGGACTAGCGGGGGCCGGGCAGTACTTC.

This sequence joins TRBV14 and TRBJ2-1; 8 nucleotides agree with TRBD2. Germline CDR1 and CDR2: SGHDN and FVKESK. J lost 7 bases, V lost 2 bases, and 10 bases had no gene match. The CDR3 has 16 residues. Here the CDR3 DNA reads TGTGCCAGCAGCCAACGAGCGGGAGCAGGAAGAAATGAGCAGTTCTTC. It translates to CASSQRAGAGRNEQFF.

This clone has just a few counts. V usage is TRBV10-3 and J usage is TRBJ1-1; the D gene is possibly TRBD1 (6 bases). Trimming left V 7 bases short and J 0 bases short, with 18 bases between. The CDR3 contains 16 residues. Germline CDR1 and CDR2: ENHRY and SYGVKD. CDR3 loop: CAITAGVGSMNTEAFF. Here the CDR3 DNA reads TGTGCCATCACGGCAGGGGTCGGCTCCATGAACACTGAAGCTTTCTTT.

V gene TRBV19 combines with J gene TRBJ2-7; TRBD1 aligns across 7 bases. V dropped 5 bases and J dropped 0; count of bases not matched to a gene: 7. CDR3 length: 15 amino acids. Germline assignment: CDR1 LNHDA and CDR2 SQIVND (reference sequence). CDR3 protein: CASSARDRPSYEQYF. In DNA form, the CDR3 reads TGTGCCAGTAGTGCCCGGGACAGACCCTCCTACGAGCAGTACTTC.

This chain links TRBV9 with TRBJ2-3; 14 nucleotides align to TRBD2. Germline V lookup: CDR1 SGDLS, CDR2 YYNGEE. This CDR3 is 18 amino acids long. Unmatched junction bases numbered 8, after V lost 3 bases and J lost 2 bases. The CDR3 DNA is TGTGCCAGCAGCGGGACTAGCGGGAGGTCTGGCTTCACAGATACGCAGTATTTT. Amino acid sequence: CASSGTSGRSGFTDTQYF.

V usage is TRBV18 and J usage is TRBJ1-4, with 8 bases matching TRBD1. CDR3 length equals 17 residues. The junction had 9 bases not matched to a gene; V was cut back by 0 bases and J by 6 bases. Per the germline V gene, CDR1 is KGHSH and CDR2 is LQKENI. The chain's CDR3 is CASSPPTGVYGYEKLFF. The DNA for the CDR3 is TGTGCCAGCTCACCACCGACAGGGGTTTATGGGTATGAAAAACTGTTTTTT.

The rearrangement links TRBV5-1 to TRBJ2-7, with a tentative D call TRBD1 (6 bases). From germline, CDR1 is SGHRS and CDR2 YFSETQ. The CDR3 has 14 amino acids. Trimming removed 4 bases from V and 2 bases from J, with 13 bases in between. The CDR3 loop reads CASSVTGFAYEQYF. The CDR3 region has the DNA TGCGCCAGCAGCGTTACAGGGTTTGCCTACGAGCAGTACTTC.

This chain uses TRBV10-3 with TRBJ2-3; 12 nucleotides align to TRBD2. The trim removed 0 bases at V and 6 bases at J, leaving 13 bases unmatched. The CDR3 totals 19 residues. CDR1 ENHRY and CDR2 SYGVKD come from the germline V gene. CDR3 in DNA: TGTGCCATCAGTGAGTCGAGGGTAACTAGCGGGGGGTTGACGGATACGCAGTATTTT. Amino acids: CAISESRVTSGGLTDTQYF.

The J gene is TRBJ1-2, the V gene TRBV4-1; 7 nucleotides line up with TRBD1. After removal of 2 bases from V and 7 bases from J, the junction contained 7 bases not matched to a gene. The germline CDR1 and CDR2 sequences are MGHRA and YSYEKL. CDR3 length equals 14 residues. In nucleotides, the CDR3 is TGCGCCAGCAGCCAACCGGGACAGTCGCGTGGCTACACCTTC. This gives the protein CASSQPGQSRGYTF.

V gene TRBV29-1 combines with J gene TRBJ2-7, with TRBD2 matching over 11 bases. Looked up from germline, CDR1 is SQVTM and CDR2 is ANQGSEA. Losses at the gene ends were 6 bases for V and 6 bases for J; bases not matched to a gene: 4. This CDR3 is built from 12 residues. The CDR3, as DNA: TGCAGCGTGACTAGCGGGGCGTCCGAGCAGTACTTC. This encodes CSVTSGASEQYF.

The rearrangement uses TRBV11-3 and TRBJ2-3, with 9 bases matching TRBD2. V lost 4 bases, J lost 4 bases, and 15 bases stayed unmatched. Germline V lookup: CDR1 SGHNT, CDR2 YENEEA. CDR3 size: 18 residues. The CDR3 DNA reads TGTGCCAGCAGCTGGGAAATAACCGGGACTAGCTTCTCAGATACGCAGTATTTT. This codes for CASSWEITGTSFSDTQYF.

V gene TRBV27 combines with J gene TRBJ2-7; maybe TRBD1 (5 bases). CDR1 MNHEY and CDR2 SMNVEV come from the germline V gene (reference sequence). V was clipped by 6 bases and J by 2 bases, with 14 bases between them. The CDR3 totals 14 residues. CDR3 in DNA: TGTGCCAGCAGCAGGGCAACAGCTGCCTACGAGCAGTACTTC. It encodes CASSRATAAYEQYF.

The V and J genes are TRBV4-1 and TRBJ2-1, with unresolved D. The CDR3 consists of 13 residues. Looked up from germline, CDR1 is MGHRA and CDR2 is YSYEKL. Trimming pared 4 bases from V and 0 bases from J, leaving 4 bases between. DNA of the CDR3: TGCGCCAGCAGCCCTACCTCCTACAATGAGCAGTTCTTC. Residues: CASSPTSYNEQFF.

The chain carries TRBV5-1 and TRBJ2-3; D is perhaps TRBD1 (5 bases). Germline V gene lookup returns CDR1 SGHRS and CDR2 YFSETQ. V was cut by 2 bases and J by 0 bases, with 7 bases left in between. There are 14 residues in the CDR3. The CDR3 protein is CASSFRASTDTQYF. The CDR3 DNA reads as TGCGCCAGCAGCTTCAGGGCAAGCACAGATACGCAGTATTTT.

This chain uses TRBV30 with TRBJ2-2, with a possible D match to TRBD2 (6 bases). This CDR3 is 15 amino acids long. V shed 0 bases and J shed 7 bases, with 15 bases lying between them. From germline, CDR1 is GTSNPN and CDR2 SVGIG (reference sequence). CDR3 protein: CAWSVLAPRDGELFF. CDR3 sequence (DNA): TGTGCCTGGAGTGTACTAGCTCCCCGGGACGGGGAGCTGTTTTTT.

The V and J genes are TRBV30 and TRBJ2-7, with 10 positions matching TRBD1. The germline gives CDR1 GTSNPN, CDR2 SVGIG (reference sequence). The CDR3 is 14 amino acids. The ends lost 0 bases at V and 7 bases at J; junction bases unmatched: 6. The CDR3 loop reads CAWSVRQGAREQYF. The CDR3 coding sequence is TGTGCCTGGAGTGTGAGACAGGGGGCAAGGGAGCAGTACTTC.

This clone was found once. V is TRBV27 and J is TRBJ2-5; D unclear. There are 17 residues in the CDR3. Trimming removed 5 bases at V and 2 bases at J, with 21 bases between. The germline V gene has CDR1 MNHEY and CDR2 SMNVEV (reference sequence). The CDR3 DNA reads TGTGCCAGCAGTAATCTTACGTGGGCCCAAACACAAGAGACCCAGTACTTC. It yields the protein CASSNLTWAQTQETQYF.

CDR3: CASSLYPSGERGKETQYF. As DNA, the CDR3 is TGTGCCAGCAGTTTATACCCGTCGGGAGAGCGGGGGAAAGAGACCCAGTACTTC. The chain is built from TRBV28 and TRBJ2-5, with 8 bases lining up with TRBD2. The V gene end was trimmed by 1 base and the J gene end by 3 bases; junction bases not matched to a gene: 13. CDR1 and CDR2 (germline): MDHEN, SYDVKM. This CDR3 comprises 18 residues.

The CDR3: CASSQKQGGELAFF. CDR3 bases: TGCGCCAGCAGCCAAAAACAGGGAGGGGAATTAGCTTTCTTT. The V and J genes are TRBV4-1 and TRBJ1-1; D is possibly TRBD1 (6 bases). Trimming took 2 bases from V and 10 from J, leaving 17 bases between them. Germline values: CDR1 MGHRA, CDR2 YSYEKL. The CDR3 is 14 amino acids.

The gene calls are TRBV13 and TRBJ2-5; D perhaps matches TRBD2 (5 bases). CDR1 and CDR2 from the germline V gene are PRHDT and FYEKMQ (reference sequence). The V gene lost 2 bases and the J gene lost 6 bases, with 10 bases spanning the gap. The CDR3 is 13 amino acids. DNA of the CDR3: TGTGCCAGCAGCTTACGAGGAGGTCAGACCCAGTACTTC. Protein product: CASSLRGGQTQYF.

The V call is TRBV2, the J call TRBJ2-7, with D possibly TRBD2 on 5 matching bases. The CDR3 consists of 15 residues. V shed 2 bases and J shed 0 bases, with 11 bases lying between them. Germline lookup yields CDR1 SNHLY and CDR2 FYNNEI. As DNA, the CDR3 is TGTGCCAGCAGTGAAACGGACTTCAACTCCTACGAGCAGTACTTC. It encodes CASSETDFNSYEQYF.

The chain employs TRBV6-1 and TRBJ1-1; 7 bases agree with TRBD1. The V segment lost 10 bases and the J segment 2 bases; nucleotides outside the gene matches: 4. The CDR3 is 12 residues long. Germline V gene lookup returns CDR1 MNHNS and CDR2 SASEGT. The CDR3 DNA follows: TGTGCCATCCACAGGGGTAACACTGAAGCTTTCTTT. Translation gives CAIHRGNTEAFF.

This clone was seen once. The V call is TRBV7-2, the J call TRBJ2-7, with 9 bases that match TRBD2. CDR3 length equals 15 residues. Germline V lookup: CDR1 SGHTA, CDR2 FQGNSA. V dropped 2 bases and J dropped 0; count of bases not matched to a gene: 2. The CDR3 DNA is TGTGCCAGCAGCTTACTAGCGGGGTTCTCCTACGAGCAGTACTTC. Residues: CASSLLAGFSYEQYF. Together with reference TRBV7-2 and TRBJ2-7, the CDR3 gives the full variable domain: GAGVSQSPSNKVTEKGKDVELRCDPISGHTALYWYRQSLGQGLEFLIYFQGNSAPDKSGLPSDRFSAERTGGSVSTLTIQRTQQEDSAVYLCASSLLAGFSYEQYFGPGTRLTVT.

This chain connects TRBV7-9 to TRBJ1-1; 8 bases are shared with TRBD1. Trimming cost V 6 bases and J 1 base; bases outside gene matches: 13. CDR1 is SEHNR and CDR2 is FQNEAQ in the germline V gene (reference sequence). This CDR3 is built from 17 residues. The CDR3 DNA reads as TGTGCCAGCAGGCCAGGGGGCAGAGAGGACCCGAACACTGAAGCTTTCTTT. This encodes CASRPGGREDPNTEAFF.

This clone was observed a single time. The gene calls are TRBV7-6 and TRBJ2-3; TRBD2 is a possible D gene (7 bases). V was pared by 4 bases and J by 6 bases, with 20 bases between. The germline CDR1 and CDR2 sequences are SGHVS and FNYEAQ. The CDR3 loop spans 16 amino acids. The CDR3 reads CASSSTWTRGADTQYF. CDR3 sequence (DNA): TGTGCCAGCAGCTCAACCTGGACTAGGGGGGCCGATACGCAGTATTTT.

The CDR3: CASSTGQVIQETQYF. For the CDR3, the DNA is TGTGCCAGCAGCACCGGACAGGTTATCCAAGAGACCCAGTACTTC. The V call is TRBV28, the J call TRBJ2-5; 7 bases fit TRBD1. CDR1 and CDR2 (germline): MDHEN, SYDVKM. With V trimmed by 6 bases and J by 1 base, 8 bases remained unmatched. The CDR3 is made up of 15 amino acids. The full variable domain, its missing parts supplied by reference TRBV28 and TRBJ2-5, is DVKVTQSSRYLVKRTGEKVFLECVQDMDHENMFWYRQDPGLGLRLIYFSYDVKMKEKGDIPEGYSVSREKKERFSLILESASTNQTSMYLCASSTGQVIQETQYFGPGTRLLVL.